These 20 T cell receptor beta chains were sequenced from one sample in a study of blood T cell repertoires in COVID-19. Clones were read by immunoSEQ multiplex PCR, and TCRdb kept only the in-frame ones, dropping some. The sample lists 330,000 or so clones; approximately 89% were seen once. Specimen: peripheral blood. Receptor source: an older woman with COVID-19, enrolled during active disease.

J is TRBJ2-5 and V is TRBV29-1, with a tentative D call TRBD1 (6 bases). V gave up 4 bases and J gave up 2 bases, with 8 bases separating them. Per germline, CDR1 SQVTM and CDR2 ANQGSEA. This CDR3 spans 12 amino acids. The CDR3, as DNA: TGCAGCGTTGCCCAGGGGCAAGAGACCCAGTACTTC. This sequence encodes CSVAQGQETQYF.

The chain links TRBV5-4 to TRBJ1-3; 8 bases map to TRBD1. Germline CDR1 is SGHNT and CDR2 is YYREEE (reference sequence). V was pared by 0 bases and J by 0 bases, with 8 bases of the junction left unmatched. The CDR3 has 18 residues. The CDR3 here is CASSLGQGPYISGNTIYF. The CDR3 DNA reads TGTGCCAGCAGCTTGGGACAGGGGCCCTACATCTCTGGAAACACCATATATTTT. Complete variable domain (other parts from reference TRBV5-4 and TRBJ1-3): ETGVTQSPTHLIKTRGQQVTLRCSSQSGHNTVSWYQQALGQGPQFIFQYYREEENGRGNFPPRFSGLQFPNYSSELNVNALELDDSALYLCASSLGQGPYISGNTIYFGEGSWLTVV.

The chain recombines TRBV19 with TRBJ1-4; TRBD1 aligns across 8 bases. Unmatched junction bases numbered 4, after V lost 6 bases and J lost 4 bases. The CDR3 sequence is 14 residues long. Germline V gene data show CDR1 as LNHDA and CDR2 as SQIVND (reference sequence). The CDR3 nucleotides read TGTGCCAGTAGACCGACAGGGGTTAATGAAAAACTGTTTTTT. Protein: CASRPTGVNEKLFF.

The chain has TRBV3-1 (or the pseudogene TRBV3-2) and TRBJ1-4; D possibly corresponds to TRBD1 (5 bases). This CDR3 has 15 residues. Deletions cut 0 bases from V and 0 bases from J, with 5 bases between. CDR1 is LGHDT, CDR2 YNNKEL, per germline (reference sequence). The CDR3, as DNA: TGTGCCAGCAGCCAAGAAGGGGCAACTAATGAAAAACTGTTTTTT. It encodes CASSQEGATNEKLFF.

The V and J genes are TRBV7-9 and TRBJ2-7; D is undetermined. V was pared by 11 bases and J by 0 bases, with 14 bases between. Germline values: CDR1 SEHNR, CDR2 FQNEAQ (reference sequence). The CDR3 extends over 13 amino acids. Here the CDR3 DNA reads TGTGCCTTTGAGACACCAACCTCCTACGAGCAGTACTTC. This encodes CAFETPTSYEQYF. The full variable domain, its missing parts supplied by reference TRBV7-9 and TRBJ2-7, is DTGVSQNPRHKITKRGQNVTFRCDPISEHNRLYWYRQTLGQGPEFLTYFQNEAQLEKSRLLSDRFSAERPKGSFSTLEIQRTEQGDSAMYLCAFETPTSYEQYFGPGTRLTVT.

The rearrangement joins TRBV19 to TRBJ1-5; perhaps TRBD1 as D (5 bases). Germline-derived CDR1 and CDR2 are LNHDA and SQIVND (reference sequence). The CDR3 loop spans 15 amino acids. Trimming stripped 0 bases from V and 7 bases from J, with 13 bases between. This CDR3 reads CASSIDFREGQPQHF. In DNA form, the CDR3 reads TGTGCCAGTAGTATAGATTTCAGGGAGGGGCAGCCCCAGCATTTT.

The DNA of the CDR3 is TGTGCCAGTAAGGAGCGCCCCGTGGATACCTATGGCTACACCTTC. Amino acid sequence: CASKERPVDTYGYTF. J is TRBJ1-2 and V is TRBV19; D not certain. Trimming pared 7 bases from V and 4 bases from J, leaving 19 bases between. This CDR3 is 15 amino acids long. Germline values: CDR1 LNHDA, CDR2 SQIVND (reference sequence).

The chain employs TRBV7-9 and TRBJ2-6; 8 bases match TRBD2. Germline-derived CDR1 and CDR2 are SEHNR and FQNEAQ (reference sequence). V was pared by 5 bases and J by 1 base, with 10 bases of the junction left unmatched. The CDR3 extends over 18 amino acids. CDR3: CASSPWTSLLSGANVLTF. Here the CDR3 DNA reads TGTGCCAGCAGCCCCTGGACTAGCCTCCTTTCTGGGGCCAACGTCCTGACTTTC.

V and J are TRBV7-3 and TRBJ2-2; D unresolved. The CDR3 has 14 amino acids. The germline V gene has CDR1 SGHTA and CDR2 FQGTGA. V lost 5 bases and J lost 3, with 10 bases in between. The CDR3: CASSVGVDTGELFF. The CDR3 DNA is TGTGCCAGCAGCGTAGGAGTCGACACCGGGGAGCTGTTTTTT.

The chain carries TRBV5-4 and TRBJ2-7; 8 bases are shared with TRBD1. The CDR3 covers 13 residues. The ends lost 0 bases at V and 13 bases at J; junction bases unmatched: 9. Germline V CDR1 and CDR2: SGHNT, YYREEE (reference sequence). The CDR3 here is CASSLEDREIYYF. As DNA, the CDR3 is TGTGCCAGCAGCTTGGAGGACAGGGAGATATACTACTTC. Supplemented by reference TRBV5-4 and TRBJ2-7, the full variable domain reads ETGVTQSPTHLIKTRGQQVTLRCSSQSGHNTVSWYQQALGQGPQFIFQYYREEENGRGNFPPRFSGLQFPNYSSELNVNALELDDSALYLCASSLEDREIYYFGPGTRLTVT.

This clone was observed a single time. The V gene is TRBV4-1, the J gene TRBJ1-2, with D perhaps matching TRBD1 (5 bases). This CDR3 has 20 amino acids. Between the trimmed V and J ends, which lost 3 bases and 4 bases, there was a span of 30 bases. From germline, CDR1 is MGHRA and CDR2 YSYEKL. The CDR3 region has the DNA TGCGCCAGCAGCCAGGTAGCAAATCGTTCCAATCGGACACGGAGCTATGGCTACACCTTC. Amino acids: CASSQVANRSNRTRSYGYTF.

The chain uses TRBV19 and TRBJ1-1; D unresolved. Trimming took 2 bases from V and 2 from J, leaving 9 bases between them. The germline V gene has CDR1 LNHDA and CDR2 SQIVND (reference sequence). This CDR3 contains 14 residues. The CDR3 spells CASSIYQINTEAFF. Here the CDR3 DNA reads TGTGCCAGTAGTATATATCAGATAAACACTGAAGCTTTCTTT.

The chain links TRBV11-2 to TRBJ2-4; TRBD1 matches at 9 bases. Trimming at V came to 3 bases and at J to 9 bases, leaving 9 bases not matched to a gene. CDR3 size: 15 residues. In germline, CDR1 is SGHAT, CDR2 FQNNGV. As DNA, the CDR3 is TGTGCCAGCAGCTTTGTGGACAGGGGCTTCGGCATTCAGTACTTC. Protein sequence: CASSFVDRGFGIQYF. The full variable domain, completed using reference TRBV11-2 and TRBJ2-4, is EAGVAQSPRYKIIEKRQSVAFWCNPISGHATLYWYQQILGQGPKLLIQFQNNGVVDDSQLPKDRFSAERLKGVDSTLKIQPAKLEDSAVYLCASSFVDRGFGIQYFGAGTRLSVL.

The CDR3 sequence: CASSLQGGGEKLFF. In DNA, the CDR3 is TGTGCCAGCAGCTTACAGGGAGGGGGTGAAAAACTGTTTTTT. The chain uses TRBV7-9 and TRBJ1-4; D is perhaps TRBD1 (6 bases). This CDR3 has 14 amino acids. Germline loops: CDR1 SEHNR, CDR2 FQNEAQ (reference sequence). The V end lost 2 bases, the J end lost 7 bases, and 11 bases lay between the germline ends.

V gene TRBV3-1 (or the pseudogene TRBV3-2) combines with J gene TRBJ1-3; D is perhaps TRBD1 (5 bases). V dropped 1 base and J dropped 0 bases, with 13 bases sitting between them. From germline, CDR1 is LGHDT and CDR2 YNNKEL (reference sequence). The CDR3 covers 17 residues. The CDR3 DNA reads TGTGCCAGCAGCCAAGGGGCGGGGGGAACCTCTGGAAACACCATATATTTT. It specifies CASSQGAGGTSGNTIYF.

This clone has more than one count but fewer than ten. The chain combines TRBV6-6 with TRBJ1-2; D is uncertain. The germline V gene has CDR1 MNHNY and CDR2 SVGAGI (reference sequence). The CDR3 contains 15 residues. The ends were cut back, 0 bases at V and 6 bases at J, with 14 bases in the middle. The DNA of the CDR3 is TGTGCCAGCAGTTACTCGACGCCGGTTCGGGATGGCTACACCTTC. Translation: CASSYSTPVRDGYTF.

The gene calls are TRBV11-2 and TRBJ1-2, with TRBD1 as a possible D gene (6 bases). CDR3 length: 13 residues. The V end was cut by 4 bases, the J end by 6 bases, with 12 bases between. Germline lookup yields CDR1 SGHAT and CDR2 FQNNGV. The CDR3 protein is CASSSRNRDGYTF. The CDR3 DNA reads TGTGCCAGCAGCTCCCGAAACAGGGATGGCTACACCTTC.

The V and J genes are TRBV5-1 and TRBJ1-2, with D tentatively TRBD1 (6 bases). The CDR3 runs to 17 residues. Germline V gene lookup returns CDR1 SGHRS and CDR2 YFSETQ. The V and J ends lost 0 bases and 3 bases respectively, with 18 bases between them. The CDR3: CASSLVSGGPRHYGYTF. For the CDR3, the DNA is TGCGCCAGCAGCTTGGTTTCGGGGGGGCCCCGGCACTATGGCTACACCTTC.

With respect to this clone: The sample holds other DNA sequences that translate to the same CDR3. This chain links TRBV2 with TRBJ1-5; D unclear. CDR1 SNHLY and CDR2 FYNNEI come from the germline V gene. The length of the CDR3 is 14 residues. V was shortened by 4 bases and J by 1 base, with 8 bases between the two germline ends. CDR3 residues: CASSVHRSNQPQHF. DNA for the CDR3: TGTGCCAGCAGTGTGCACAGAAGCAATCAGCCCCAGCATTTT.

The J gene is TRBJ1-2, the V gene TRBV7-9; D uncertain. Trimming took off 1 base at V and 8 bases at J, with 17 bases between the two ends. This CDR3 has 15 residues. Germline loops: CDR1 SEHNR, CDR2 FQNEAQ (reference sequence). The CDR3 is CASSLDAGRGEGYTF. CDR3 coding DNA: TGTGCCAGCAGCTTAGACGCCGGGAGAGGAGAAGGCTACACCTTC.